A selection of T cell receptor beta chains follows, all from one sample in a study of T cells in Graves' hyperthyroidism and ophthalmopathy. TCRdb recomputed calls from the multiplex PCR reads with MiXCR, one row per CDR3 protein. The sample yields 600,000 to 800,000 distinct CDR3 sequences, 35% seen once. Sequencing was done on a sample of blood. The receptors stem from a middle-aged woman with Graves' hyperthyroidism. The CDR3 runs from the conserved cysteine through the conserved F or W. Fields, in order: J gene, V gene, D gene, clone size, CDR3 DNA, CDR3 protein. A D gene is named only where the DNA matches it firmly. Rows give clone size only sometimes, using once, few, many, or a class for an expanded clone.

TRBJ1-6,TRBV7-9,NA,few,TGTGCCAGCAGCTTAAGCCGTCAACGGGAAGATTCACCCCTCCACTTT,CASSLSRQREDSPLHF
TRBJ2-5,TRBV6-6,NA,few,TGTGCCAGCAGTTACGGAGAGCAGGGCCGAGAGACCCAGTACTTC,CASSYGEQGRETQYF
TRBJ1-4,TRBV6-5,NA,NA,TGTGCCAGCAGTTACACAGGACCAACAACTAATGAAAAACTGTTTTTT,CASSYTGPTTNEKLFF
TRBJ1-6,TRBV20-1,NA,few,TGCAGTGCTAGAGTGGTGCAGGACTCACCCCTCCACTTT,CSARVVQDSPLHF
TRBJ2-1,TRBV19,NA,NA,TGTGCCAGTAGTATACACTACAATGAGCAGTTCTTC,CASSIHYNEQFF
TRBJ2-7,TRBV5-4,TRBD1,NA,TGTGCCAGCAGGGGAACCGGGACAGGGAGCGAGCAGTACTTC,CASRGTGTGSEQYF
TRBJ2-5,TRBV7-2,TRBD2,NA,TGTGCCAGCAGGGTCAGGCGGGAGGAAGAGACCCAGTACTTC,CASRVRREEETQYF
TRBJ2-7,TRBV12-3/TRBV12-4,TRBD2,few,TGTGCCAGCAGTCAACGGACTCCCGGGACGGTTGGCAGACGGGGAGGGTACGAGCAGTACTTC,CASSQRTPGTVGRRGGYEQYF
TRBJ2-7,TRBV12-3/TRBV12-4,NA,many,TGTGCCAGCAGTTTAGTAGTCAGGAACTACGAGCAGTACTTC,CASSLVVRNYEQYF
TRBJ1-4,TRBV10-3,TRBD1,many,TGTGCCATCAGTGACCTGGCGGGACAGAATGAAAAACTGTTTTTT,CAISDLAGQNEKLFF
TRBJ1-5,TRBV25-1,TRBD1,NA,TGTGCCAGTAGTTACACCGGGAGGACAGGTCGAAATCAGCCCCAGCATTTT,CASSYTGRTGRNQPQHF
TRBJ2-7,TRBV7-2,TRBD2,many,TGTGCCAGCAGCTTCTCGGGACTACCGGGGGGCGAGCAGTACTTC,CASSFSGLPGGEQYF
TRBJ2-2,TRBV7-3,TRBD2,many,TGTGCCAGCAGCCCACACCCCGGGGGGACCGGGGAGCTGTTTTTT,CASSPHPGGTGELFF
TRBJ1-5,TRBV6-6,NA,many,TGTGCCAGCAGTTACTCCGGGGGCTCGCAGCCCCAGCATTTT,CASSYSGGSQPQHF
TRBJ2-7,TRBV29-1,NA,NA,TGCAGCGTTGAAGCCGGGGGTTACGAGCAGTACTTC,CSVEAGGYEQYF
TRBJ1-4,TRBV12-3/TRBV12-4,NA,few,TGTGCCAGCAGTTCCGGGACCTACCATGAAAAACTGTTTTTT,CASSSGTYHEKLFF
TRBJ2-2,TRBV14,NA,NA,TGTGCCAGCAGCCGGGAATACACCGGGGAGCTGTTTTTT,CASSREYTGELFF
TRBJ2-2,TRBV7-3,NA,few,TGTGCCAGCAGCTTATGGCCCGGGGAGCTGTTTTTT,CASSLWPGELFF
TRBJ1-1,TRBV15,NA,many,TGTGCCACCAGCAGCCCAAGGGACTCCTGGACTGAAGCTTTCTTT,CATSSPRDSWTEAFF
TRBJ1-5,TRBV15,NA,once,TGTGCCACCAGCAGAGATTTAGGCGAGACCCAGCATTTT,CATSRDLGETQHF
TRBJ1-2,TRBV15,NA,many,TGTGCCACCAGCAGAGATCTTGACAACTATGGCTACACCTTC,CATSRDLDNYGYTF
TRBJ2-2,TRBV11-2,TRBD1,NA,TGTGCCAGCAGCATCCGGGACAGCTCCGTCGGGGAGCTGTTTTTT,CASSIRDSSVGELFF